The 22 T cell receptor beta chains given below trace back to one sample, sequenced in a study of vaccination and CD4 T cells after COVID-19. Scientists ran DNA taken from cultured CD4+ T cells through the Oncomine TCR Beta short-read assay for sequencing. From the PCR reads, TCRdb called clonotypes with MiXCR, one entry per CDR3 protein. The repertoire holds more than 15,000 distinct CDR3 sequences, with more than 20% as singletons. Noted treatment: roughly 10-day PBMC culture with coronavirus spike peptide pools or control peptides (ViraFEST assay). Their specific antigens are unknown. The sequenced sample consisted of cultured CD4+ T cells from blood. These receptor sequences come from a human donor with COVID-19.

CDR3 nucleotides: TGTGCCAGCAGTGAGGCGGGGAACACTGAAGCTTTCTTT. Translated: CASSEAGNTEAFF. V is TRBV6-1 and J is TRBJ1-1; no firm D call. The V and J ends lost 3 bases and 1 base respectively, with 6 bases between them. The CDR3 is 13 amino acids. The germline V gene encodes CDR1 MNHNS and CDR2 SASEGT.

This sequence joins TRBV7-2 and TRBJ1-5; no definite D call. The germline CDR1 and CDR2 sequences are SGHTA and FQGNSA. The V and J ends lost 1 base and 4 bases respectively, with 8 bases between them. CDR3 length: 14 residues. The CDR3 DNA follows: TGTGCCAGCAGCTTAGGGCCAGTAAATCAGCCCCAGCATTTT. It is translated as CASSLGPVNQPQHF.

This chain joins TRBV5-1 and TRBJ1-4; 8 positions match TRBD1. V shed 4 bases and J 5 bases; nucleotides not matched to a gene: 4. Germline V gene sequence: CDR1 SGHRS, CDR2 YFSETQ. CDR3 size: 14 residues. The CDR3 bases are TGCGCCAGCAGCATGGACAGGGCGAATGAAAAACTGTTTTTT. Translated: CASSMDRANEKLFF.

This chain links TRBV2 with TRBJ1-6; D gene uncertain. From germline, CDR1 is SNHLY and CDR2 FYNNEI. V shed 3 bases and J shed 9 bases, with 12 bases lying between them. This CDR3 region has 14 residues. The CDR3 region has the DNA TGTGCCAGCAGTGAGGCCCCGGGGTTTTCACCCCTCCACTTT. This gives the protein CASSEAPGFSPLHF.

This chain links TRBV5-6 with TRBJ1-5, with D perhaps matching TRBD1 (6 bases). Trimming removed 0 bases at V and 4 bases at J, with 8 bases between. Germline values: CDR1 SGHDT, CDR2 YYEEEE. The CDR3 consists of 14 residues. This CDR3 reads CASSLGTVNQPQHF. The CDR3 nucleotides read TGTGCCAGCAGCTTGGGGACAGTTAATCAGCCCCAGCATTTT.

This clonotype was detected a few times. This sequence joins TRBV5-1 and TRBJ1-2, with D hard to call. Germline V CDR1 and CDR2: SGHRS, YFSETQ. Trimming took off 4 bases at V and 5 bases at J, with 9 bases between the two ends. This CDR3 contains 12 residues. CDR3 region: CASSPNSYGYTF. The CDR3 nucleotides read TGCGCCAGCAGCCCAAACAGTTATGGCTACACCTTC.

The V call is TRBV6-1, the J call TRBJ1-5, with 7 positions matching TRBD1. This CDR3 has 13 residues. In germline, CDR1 is MNHNS, CDR2 SASEGT. With 6 bases clipped from V and 4 bases from J, the junction kept 3 bases outside the gene matches. The CDR3 DNA reads TGTGCCAGCAGCCAGACAGGGAATCAGCCCCAGCATTTT. Protein product: CASSQTGNQPQHF.

The sample holds a few counts of this clonotype. This chain uses TRBV15 with TRBJ2-3; the match to TRBD1 covers 7 bases. V lost 6 bases and J lost 2; bases outside the gene matches: 5. The germline gives CDR1 LNHNV, CDR2 YYDKDF (reference sequence). The CDR3 loop spans 14 amino acids. The chain's CDR3 is CATSQGENTDTQYF. DNA for the CDR3: TGTGCCACCAGTCAGGGGGAAAACACAGATACGCAGTATTTT.

V and J are TRBV7-2 and TRBJ2-3; 8 positions agree with TRBD2. Germline V lookup: CDR1 SGHTA, CDR2 FQGNSA. The CDR3 is 11 amino acids. V lost 11 bases, J lost 6 bases, and 4 bases stayed unmatched. The CDR3 coding sequence is TGTGCCGGCGCGGGGGGTGATACGCAGTATTTT. Translation: CAGAGGDTQYF.

V usage is TRBV11-2 and J usage is TRBJ2-1, with 15 bases identical to TRBD2. This CDR3 has 17 amino acids. Germline assignment: CDR1 SGHAT and CDR2 FQNNGV. After removal of 4 bases from V and 4 bases from J, the junction contained 5 bases not matched to a gene. This CDR3 reads CASSSPGTSGGYNEQFF. DNA for the CDR3: TGTGCCAGCAGCTCTCCCGGGACTAGCGGGGGGTACAATGAGCAGTTCTTC.

This chain uses TRBV7-3 with TRBJ2-1; 10 bases align to TRBD2. Germline lookup yields CDR1 SGHTA and CDR2 FQGTGA. This CDR3 is 19 amino acids long. V was clipped by 1 base and J by 6 bases; unmatched bases: 15. The CDR3: CASSLNRGGSGGAINEQFF. CDR3 DNA: TGTGCCAGCAGCTTAAATCGTGGGGGAAGCGGGGGGGCCATCAATGAGCAGTTCTTC. Full variable domain (remainder filled in from reference TRBV7-3 and TRBJ2-1): GAGVSQTPSNKVTEKGKYVELRCDPISGHTALYWYRQSLGQGPEFLIYFQGTGAADDSGLPNDRFFAVRPEGSVSTLKIQRTERGDSAVYLCASSLNRGGSGGAINEQFFGPGTRLTVL.

This clonotype was observed a handful of times. The chain links TRBV19 to TRBJ1-6; D remains unclear. The V gene lost 7 bases and the J gene lost 7 bases, with 17 bases spanning the gap. Germline lookup yields CDR1 LNHDA and CDR2 SQIVND (reference sequence). This CDR3 comprises 15 residues. The CDR3 coding sequence is TGTGCCAGTACTACTGACGGGCGGAGAAATTCACCCCTCCACTTT. Translating gives CASTTDGRRNSPLHF.

The chain has TRBV6-5 and TRBJ2-3; D tentatively reads TRBD1 or TRBD2 (5 bases each). Trimming shortened V by 6 bases and J by 2 bases, and 18 bases separated the two germline ends. The CDR3 has 16 amino acids. CDR1 is MNHEY, CDR2 SVGAGI, per germline. CDR3 bases: TGTGCCAGCAGCTACCAGGGACCTAGAACCACAGATACGCAGTATTTT. This translates into CASSYQGPRTTDTQYF.

The chain joins TRBV7-2 to TRBJ1-1, with D hard to call. Germline CDR1 SGHTA, CDR2 FQGNSA. Trimming cost V 2 bases and J 1 base, with 5 bases left between them. The CDR3 covers 13 residues. CDR3 sequence: CASSLPRNTEAFF. The CDR3 coding sequence is TGTGCCAGCAGCTTACCCAGGAACACTGAAGCTTTCTTT.

This clonotype showed up just a few times. This chain uses TRBV7-2 with TRBJ2-3; a weak D match, TRBD1 (5 bases). The V gene lost 1 base and the J gene lost 11 bases, with 13 bases spanning the gap. The CDR3 has 13 amino acids. Germline V CDR1 and CDR2: SGHTA, FQGNSA. DNA of the CDR3: TGTGCCAGCAGCTTAGACCAGCGTAGGGGGCAGTATTTT. This sequence encodes CASSLDQRRGQYF.

This chain connects TRBV28 to TRBJ2-2; unclear D gene. V was pared by 2 bases and J by 8 bases, with 6 bases between. The CDR3 is 12 residues long. Germline V gene lookup returns CDR1 MDHEN and CDR2 SYDVKM. CDR3 nucleotide sequence: TGTGCCAGCAGTTTAGGCAGGGGGGAGCTGTTTTTT. It translates to CASSLGRGELFF.

The V call is TRBV7-6, the J call TRBJ2-5; D may be TRBD2 (6 bases). Germline V gene sequence: CDR1 SGHVS, CDR2 FNYEAQ. V was trimmed by 2 bases and J by 4 bases, leaving 14 bases between them. CDR3 length equals 15 residues. CDR3 nucleotide sequence: TGTGCCAGCAGCTTACAGGGAGGTTTGGCAGAGACCCAGTACTTC. This translates into CASSLQGGLAETQYF.

The rearrangement links TRBV7-9 to TRBJ2-1; D gene uncertain. With the DNA end fitting TRBJ2-7 better, the J assignment may be wrong. The CDR3 has 14 residues. CDR1 is SEHNR, CDR2 FQNEAQ, per germline (reference sequence). The CDR3 DNA sequence: TGTGCCAGCAGCTTAGCAGATCAAAGGAACGAGCAGTACTTC. Translating it yields CASSLADQRNEQYF.

The chain employs TRBV30 and TRBJ2-5; the match to TRBD2 covers 8 bases. The CDR3 is made up of 15 amino acids. Germline V gives CDR1 GTSNPN, CDR2 SVGIG (reference sequence). V dropped 4 bases and J dropped 7; count of bases not matched to a gene: 14. CDR3 protein: CAWKPPGLVLGTQYF. The CDR3 DNA follows: TGTGCCTGGAAACCGCCGGGACTAGTGCTTGGGACCCAGTACTTC. The full variable domain, completed using reference TRBV30 and TRBJ2-5, is SQTIHQWPATLVQPVGSPLSLECTVEGTSNPNLYWYRQAAGRGLQLLFYSVGIGQISSEVPQNLSASRPQDRQFILSSKKLLLSDSGFYLCAWKPPGLVLGTQYFGPGTRLLVL.

The chain combines TRBV19 with TRBJ1-2, with D possibly TRBD1 on 6 matching bases. The CDR3 sequence is 13 residues long. CDR1 LNHDA and CDR2 SQIVND come from the germline V gene (reference sequence). The CDR3 DNA reads TGTGCAATAGAAACTAACAGGGACGGCGGCTACACCTTC. Protein: CAIETNRDGGYTF.

CDR3: CASGDRQGGTEAFF. CDR3 sequence (DNA): TGTGCTAGTGGGGATCGACAGGGGGGCACTGAAGCTTTCTTT. J is TRBJ1-1 and V is TRBV12-5; TRBD1 agrees at 9 bases. The CDR3 length is 14 residues. Germline V lookup: CDR1 LGHNT, CDR2 FRNRAP. J lost 4 bases, V lost 6 bases, and 6 bases had no gene match.

V usage is TRBV7-9 and J usage is TRBJ2-5, with D perhaps TRBD2 (5 bases). This CDR3 is 16 amino acids long. Germline CDR1 and CDR2: SEHNR and FQNEAQ (reference sequence). Trimming took off 2 bases at V and 2 bases at J, with 15 bases between the two ends. DNA of the CDR3: TGTGCCAGCAGCTTAAATCTAGCTGTATTGCAAGAGACCCAGTACTTC. Protein sequence: CASSLNLAVLQETQYF.